The clone carrying this T cell receptor beta chain was seen ten or more times. This record belongs to a study of T cell repertoires in cytomegalovirus infection. TCRdb analysed the reads with MiXCR anew, one entry per CDR3 protein. Of about 180,000 distinct CDR3 sequences listed, around 14% are singletons. CDR3 size: 14 residues. V dropped 3 bases and J dropped 2 bases, with 11 bases sitting between them. Sequencing was done on a sample of PBMCs. This sequence originates from a human donor in good health (CMV status not recorded). Some clones in this sample may be carry-over from other donors' samples. The rearrangement links TRBV12-3 or TRBV12-4 to TRBJ2-7; D is possibly TRBD1 (6 bases). The CDR3: CASSLFRDTYEQYF. DNA for the CDR3: TGTGCCAGCAGTTTGTTTCGGGACACCTACGAGCAGTACTTC.